These T cell receptor beta chains were read from a single sample in a study of T cell responses to AZD1222 COVID-19 vaccine. Assay used: immunoSEQ multiplex PCR; TCRdb lists only in-frame clones, some missing. Here the sample spans approximately 71,000 clones, 80% to 85% being singletons. Sample: peripheral blood, taken on day 0 of AZD1222 vaccination. Receptor source: an adult in good health. The CDR3 runs from the conserved cysteine through the conserved F or W. The D gene is left open where the match is weak. The listing skips clone size in some rows; elsewhere it reads once, few, many or a size class.

16	.	TRBJ2-1	TRBD2	TRBV28	TGTGCCAGCAGTTGGGCTAGCGGGGGATCCTACAATGAGCAGTTCTTC	CASSWASGGSYNEQFF
15	.	TRBJ2-3	TRBD1	TRBV2	TGTGCCAGCAGTGCCAGGGACAGGGGGCTCAGTACGCAGTATTTT	CASSARDRGLSTQYF
15	.	TRBJ2-7	.	TRBV6-5	TGTGCCAGCAGACCCCCTGGACTCGGCACCTACGAGCAGTACTTC	CASRPPGLGTYEQYF
16	.	TRBJ2-7	.	TRBV6-2/TRBV6-3	TGTGCCAGCAGTTATGGTGTCTTAGGGGTGCCATACGAGCAGTACTTC	CASSYGVLGVPYEQYF
17	.	TRBJ2-1	TRBD1	TRBV11-2	TGTGCCAGCAGCTTGATCCCCGGGACAGGGTCTTTGGATGAGCAGTTCTTC	CASSLIPGTGSLDEQFF
16	.	TRBJ1-4	.	TRBV7-8	TGTGCCAGCAGCTTAGTCCGGGGAGCAACTAATGAAAAACTGTTTTTT	CASSLVRGATNEKLFF
17	once	TRBJ2-3	TRBD1	TRBV2	TGTGCCAGCAGTGAAGCTGTACCGGGACAGTTCGCGGATACGCAGTATTTT	CASSEAVPGQFADTQYF
13	.	TRBJ2-7	.	TRBV2	TGTGCCAGCATGACAGGCCCAAACTACGAGCAGTACTTC	CASMTGPNYEQYF
14	.	TRBJ2-3	.	TRBV9	TGTGCCAGCAGTCTAGGTGGGGTCCCAGATACGCAGTATTTT	CASSLGGVPDTQYF
14	.	TRBJ2-7	.	TRBV5-4	TGTGCCAGCAGCTTGGGTGGGGAAGTGGACGAGCAGTACTTC	CASSLGGEVDEQYF
13	few	TRBJ2-7	TRBD2	TRBV7-2	TGTGCCAGCGTCGCTAGCGGATCCTACGAGCAGTACTTC	CASVASGSYEQYF
13	.	TRBJ1-2	.	TRBV5-5	TGTGCCAGCAGCTTGCTGCAGGGCGCTGGCTACACCTTC	CASSLLQGAGYTF
17	once	TRBJ2-3	.	TRBV19	TGTGCCAGTAGTATAGGGAGGGGGGGGCGAAGCACAGATACGCAGTATTTT	CASSIGRGGRSTDTQYF
13	few	TRBJ2-7	.	TRBV2	TGTGCCAGCAGTGATTCCCCCTCCTACGAGCAGTACTTC	CASSDSPSYEQYF
15	.	TRBJ1-2	.	TRBV9	TGTGCCAGCAGCGTAGAGGATGGGCTGCGTTATGGCTACACCTTC	CASSVEDGLRYGYTF
12	.	TRBJ2-7	.	TRBV12-3/TRBV12-4	TGTGCCAGCAGTGAGACTGGATCCGAGCGGTACTTC	CASSETGSERYF
16	.	TRBJ1-2	.	TRBV7-2	TGTGCCAGCAGCTTAGGAACAGGGCGTCGGTTGGCTGGCTACACCTTC	CASSLGTGRRLAGYTF